Shown below are 6 T cell receptor beta chains from a single sample sequenced in a study of blood T cell repertoires in COVID-19. Sequencing used immunoSEQ multiplex PCR; TCRdb keeps in-frame clones, though not all of them. Among 400,000 to 500,000 clones, roughly 89% were seen once, and the ten largest hold more than 1.4%. The sample taken for sequencing was peripheral blood. The receptors stem from a woman in her 30s with active or convalescent COVID-19.

The V call is TRBV5-4, the J call TRBJ2-5; a possible D gene is TRBD2 (7 bases). CDR1 is SGHNT, CDR2 YYREEE, per germline (reference sequence). V was cut by 4 bases and J by 5 bases, with 15 bases left in between. There are 14 residues in the CDR3. CDR3 DNA: TGTGCCAGCAGCCGGGGGGCCCTAGGCGAGACCCAGTACTTC. Encoded protein: CASSRGALGETQYF.

The chain joins TRBV20-1 to TRBJ2-1, with TRBD2 as a possible D gene (5 bases). The germline CDR1 and CDR2 sequences are DFQATT and SNEGSKA (reference sequence). Trimming took 1 base from V and 12 from J, leaving 10 bases between them. This CDR3 has 11 residues. For the CDR3, the DNA is TGCAGTGCTAGAGCTGAGGGAGTGCAGTTCTTC. Translation: CSARAEGVQFF.

The table lists this clone with a few counts. Other DNA sequences in this sample translate to the same CDR3. The chain couples TRBV5-1 to TRBJ1-5; maybe TRBD1 (5 bases). From germline, CDR1 is SGHRS and CDR2 YFSETQ. V lost 0 bases to trimming and J lost 2 bases, with 9 bases between them. The CDR3 has 15 residues. CDR3 nucleotides: TGCGCCAGCAGCTTGGAGGGGCAGGGCAATCAGCCCCAGCATTTT. Residues: CASSLEGQGNQPQHF.

The rearrangement uses TRBV5-6 and TRBJ1-6, with D uncertain. This CDR3 is 16 amino acids long. Germline CDR1 SGHDT, CDR2 YYEEEE. Trimming shortened V by 2 bases and J by 5 bases, and 14 bases separated the two germline ends. CDR3 residues: CASSFLPSPDNSPLHF. CDR3 sequence (DNA): TGTGCCAGCAGCTTCCTCCCGTCGCCAGATAATTCACCCCTCCACTTT.

This clone has a handful of counts. The V call is TRBV19, the J call TRBJ1-2, with 9 bases matching TRBD1. J gave up 4 bases and V 2 bases, and 14 bases lay outside the gene matches. CDR3 size: 18 residues. CDR1 LNHDA and CDR2 SQIVND come from the germline V gene (reference sequence). Here the CDR3 reads CASSIRGQGPQLPYGYTF. CDR3 sequence (DNA): TGTGCCAGTAGTATACGCGGACAGGGGCCCCAGTTACCCTATGGCTACACCTTC.

V usage is TRBV3-1 (or the pseudogene TRBV3-2) and J usage is TRBJ2-2; 8 bases map to TRBD2. Germline trimming cut 0 bases from V and 5 bases from J; bases unmatched to any gene: 5. The CDR3 is 16 residues long. CDR1 is LGHDT, CDR2 YNNKEL, per germline (reference sequence). The CDR3 nucleotides are TGTGCCAGCAGCCAAGAGTTAGCGGGAAGAACCGGGGAGCTGTTTTTT. Encoded protein: CASSQELAGRTGELFF.